The clone carrying this T cell receptor (beta chain) was seen repeatedly, ten times or more. Its antigen is still unknown. The germline CDR1 and CDR2 sequences are SGHAT and FQDESV (reference sequence). V shed 5 bases, J shed 2 bases, and the junction held 5 bases outside the gene matches. The CDR3 contains 14 residues. Construction of TCR beta libraries relied on iRepertoire HTBI primers and on Arm-PCR targeting CDR3 regions. Via MiXCR, TCRdb re-called the multiplex PCR reads, giving one row per CDR3 protein. This table holds about 460,000 distinct CDR3 sequences, about 22% found once. Specified time point: persistent/refractory GD, antithyroid drugs over 5 years with positive TRAb. The authors made the TCR library using RNA they extracted from PBMCs. The entry originates in a study of regulatory T cells in long-lasting Graves disease. Turning to the study itself: Persistent cases took antithyroid drugs over 5 years and stayed TSH receptor antibody positive. Study-level findings and limits: The persistent group shared around 3,000 public clonotypes, more than the roughly 990 shared by new patients. Persistent disease favored TRBV28, TRBJ1-2 and TRBJ2-5.

The input for sequencing was peripheral blood mononuclear cells (PBMCs), taken when the disease was refractory, from a patient treated with antithyroid drugs. This TCR was recovered from a female donor with Graves disease. J is TRBJ2-7 and V is TRBV11-1; 8 nucleotides align to TRBD1. DNA of the CDR3: TGTGCCAGCAGCGCCGGGACAGGAACCTACGAGCAGTACTTC. Translating it yields CASSAGTGTYEQYF.